These 27 T cell receptor beta chains share one sample of origin, sequenced in a study of identical twins. Each CDR3 protein gets one entry after TCRdb re-called the 5' RACE reads with MiXCR. The data contain some 900,000 distinct CDR3 sequences, 9% to 15% of them singletons. The same sample was also used in a study of yellow fever vaccine responses in identical twins.

The sequenced material came from PBMCs. The receptors stem from a woman aged 18-29 years in good health.

In its sample, this clonotype was seen a few times. The chain couples TRBV20-1 to TRBJ1-1; weak D call: TRBD1 (5 bases). V lost 3 bases to trimming and J lost 9 bases, with 11 bases between them. The germline gives CDR1 DFQATT, CDR2 SNEGSKA (reference sequence). The CDR3 has 11 amino acids. The CDR3 loop reads CSASTGRKAFF. CDR3 coding DNA: TGCAGTGCTAGTACAGGTCGGAAAGCTTTCTTT.

This clonotype was counted many times. This sequence joins TRBV20-1 and TRBJ2-5; D could derive from TRBD1 or TRBD2 (5 bases each). This CDR3 has 14 residues. Trimming cost V 4 bases and J 2 bases, with 14 bases left between them. Germline values: CDR1 DFQATT, CDR2 SNEGSKA (reference sequence). CDR3 in DNA: TGCAGTGCTAATGGGGGTAGAGGACAAGAGACCCAGTACTTC. Its translation is CSANGGRGQETQYF.

The chain links TRBV2 to TRBJ2-1; 11 nucleotides align to TRBD2. CDR1 is SNHLY, CDR2 FYNNEI, per germline. The CDR3 is 18 amino acids. With V trimmed by 4 bases and J by 0 bases, 8 bases remained unmatched. CDR3 protein: CASSGGLAVISSYNEQFF. The CDR3 region has the DNA TGTGCCAGCAGTGGGGGACTAGCGGTTATCAGCTCCTACAATGAGCAGTTCTTC.

The rearrangement uses TRBV28 and TRBJ2-3, with D uncertain. Trimming removed 5 bases from V and 6 bases from J, with 15 bases in between. This CDR3 has 14 amino acids. The germline V gene encodes CDR1 MDHEN and CDR2 SYDVKM. The DNA of the CDR3 is TGTGCCAGCAGTCCCTTCGTGGGCTCGGATACGCAGTATTTT. Translating it yields CASSPFVGSDTQYF.

This chain connects TRBV7-9 to TRBJ1-2, with D possibly matching TRBD1 (6 bases). Germline CDR1 is SEHNR and CDR2 is FQNEAQ (reference sequence). Trimming took 4 bases from V and 7 from J, leaving 13 bases between them. The CDR3 loop spans 13 amino acids. In DNA form, the CDR3 reads TGTGCCAGCAGCTCCCAATGGGGGGCTGGCTACACCTTC. This translates into CASSSQWGAGYTF.

This chain uses TRBV6-6 with TRBJ2-7, with D maybe TRBD1 (5 bases). Germline lookup yields CDR1 MNHNY and CDR2 SVGAGI (reference sequence). Trimming removed 2 bases from V and 4 bases from J, with 9 bases in between. The CDR3 totals 13 residues. The CDR3 reads CASSYQGSYEQYV. The DNA for the CDR3 is TGTGCCAGCAGTTACCAGGGCAGTTACGAGCAGTACGTC.

This rearrangement joins TRBV5-1 to TRBJ2-1, with TRBD1 identical over 7 bases. Germline V gene lookup returns CDR1 SGHRS and CDR2 YFSETQ. V lost 4 bases to trimming and J lost 8 bases; unmatched junction nucleotides: 9. This CDR3 has 14 residues. The CDR3 DNA sequence: TGCGCCAGCAGCCCGGGACAGAGTTTCGATGAGCAGTTCTTC. It is translated as CASSPGQSFDEQFF.

J is TRBJ1-3 and V is TRBV7-8; D is perhaps TRBD1 (5 bases). The CDR3 is 18 amino acids. Germline V gene lookup returns CDR1 SGHVS and CDR2 FQNEAQ. V was pared by 2 bases and J by 0 bases, with 17 bases between. The CDR3: CASSLISGPRTSGNTIYF. CDR3 coding DNA: TGTGCCAGCAGCTTAATTTCGGGGCCGCGTACCTCTGGAAACACCATATATTTT. Variable domain in full (rest from reference TRBV7-8 and TRBJ1-3): GAGVSQSPRYKVAKRGQDVALRCDPISGHVSLFWYQQALGQGPEFLTYFQNEAQLDKSGLPSDRFFAERPEGSVSTLKIQRTQQEDSAVYLCASSLISGPRTSGNTIYFGEGSWLTVV.

This clonotype was counted ten times or more. The chain is built from TRBV20-1 and TRBJ2-5; D unclear. Germline values: CDR1 DFQATT, CDR2 SNEGSKA (reference sequence). V was cut by 6 bases and J by 5 bases, with 28 bases left in between. CDR3 length: 17 residues. CDR3 DNA: TGCAGTGCACAAGAGTTCAGAGTAACTACTGGCTGGGAGACCCAGTACTTC. Protein sequence: CSAQEFRVTTGWETQYF.

The chain links TRBV18 to TRBJ1-3; D gene uncertain. CDR1 is KGHSH, CDR2 LQKENI, per germline. The CDR3 extends over 16 amino acids. V was shortened by 2 bases and J by 0 bases, with 11 bases between the two germline ends. CDR3 in amino acids: CASSPMPSYSGNTIYF. The CDR3 bases are TGTGCCAGCTCACCAATGCCGTCATACTCTGGAAACACCATATATTTT.

The chain links TRBV4-2 to TRBJ1-4; D is unclear. Germline assignment: CDR1 LGHNA and CDR2 YNFKEQ. CDR3 length: 14 amino acids. V gave up 4 bases and J gave up 0 bases, with 6 bases separating them. This CDR3 reads CASSPRTTNEKLFF. As DNA, the CDR3 is TGTGCCAGCAGCCCGCGAACAACTAATGAAAAACTGTTTTTT.

The chain carries TRBV6-5 and TRBJ2-1; the match to TRBD1 covers 8 bases. Germline trimming cut 4 bases from V and 5 bases from J; bases unmatched to any gene: 7. Looked up from germline, CDR1 is MNHEY and CDR2 is SVGAGI. This CDR3 region has 15 residues. The CDR3 coding sequence is TGTGCCAGCAGTTCGACAGGGGCCGGGGACAATGAGCAGTTCTTC. Translation gives CASSSTGAGDNEQFF.

The chain joins TRBV3-1 to TRBJ1-2; D is uncertain. V lost 4 bases and J 1 base, leaving 7 bases between the germline ends. Germline CDR1 and CDR2: LGHDT and YNNKEL (reference sequence). This CDR3 contains 13 residues. CDR3 amino acids: CASSRRYNYGYTF. In DNA, the CDR3 is TGTGCCAGCAGCCGGAGATATAACTATGGCTACACCTTC.

This clonotype showed up just a few times. V is TRBV5-1 and J is TRBJ2-7; TRBD2 is a possible D gene (5 bases). Trimming took 0 bases from V and 6 from J, leaving 10 bases between them. This CDR3 is 13 amino acids long. Germline CDR1 SGHRS, CDR2 YFSETQ. In DNA, the CDR3 is TGCGCCAGCAGCTTGGACGGCGCGGGCGAGCAGTACGTC. Its protein product is CASSLDGAGEQYV.

This clonotype has at least ten counts. The chain employs TRBV12-3 or TRBV12-4 and TRBJ1-2, with a weak D call TRBD1 (5 bases). V dropped 5 bases and J dropped 0 bases, with 13 bases sitting between them. The CDR3 spans 15 residues. In DNA form, the CDR3 reads TGTGCCAGCAGTCCCCATAGGGGTACTAACTATGGCTACACCTTC. It translates to CASSPHRGTNYGYTF.

This clonotype showed up just a few times. The chain carries TRBV9 and TRBJ2-5, with D hard to call. V lost 0 bases to trimming and J lost 5 bases, with 8 bases between them. The CDR3 is 13 amino acids. Germline V gives CDR1 SGDLS, CDR2 YYNGEE. CDR3 protein: CASSVALGETQYF. The CDR3 DNA sequence: TGTGCCAGCAGCGTAGCCCTGGGGGAGACCCAGTACTTC. The full variable domain, rest sourced from reference TRBV9 and TRBJ2-5, is DSGVTQTPKHLITATGQRVTLRCSPRSGDLSVYWYQQSLDQGLQFLIQYYNGEERAKGNILERFSAQQFPDLHSELNLSSLELGDSALYFCASSVALGETQYFGPGTRLLVL.

The chain is built from TRBV19 and TRBJ2-1; 7 positions agree with TRBD2. Germline CDR1 and CDR2: LNHDA and SQIVND (reference sequence). The CDR3 totals 15 residues. The ends lost 7 bases at V and 0 bases at J; junction bases unmatched: 6. The DNA for the CDR3 is TGTGCCAGTACCATGGGCGGGAGCTCCTACAATGAGCAGTTCTTC. Translated, it gives CASTMGGSSYNEQFF. Using reference TRBV19 and TRBJ2-1 for the parts outside the CDR3, the full variable domain is DGGITQSPKYLFRKEGQNVTLSCEQNLNHDAMYWYRQDPGQGLRLIYYSQIVNDFQKGDIAEGYSVSREKKESFPLTVTSAQKNPTAFYLCASTMGGSSYNEQFFGPGTRLTVL.

This clonotype occurred many times. The chain combines TRBV3-1 with TRBJ1-2, with 7 bases matching TRBD1. The J segment lost 2 bases and the V segment lost 4 bases, leaving 4 bases of the junction unmatched. This CDR3 region has 14 residues. CDR1 and CDR2 from the germline V gene are LGHDT and YNNKEL (reference sequence). Written as DNA, the CDR3 is TGTGCCAGCAGCCCACTGACAGGGAACTATGGCTACACCTTC. It is translated as CASSPLTGNYGYTF.

This clonotype was recorded a few times. For the CDR3, the DNA is TGTGCCAGCAACGGCGGGATTAATGAAAAACTGTTTTTT. As protein: CASNGGINEKLFF. The chain couples TRBV2 to TRBJ1-4, with D hard to call. The V end was cut by 7 bases, the J end by 4 bases, with 10 bases between. In germline, CDR1 is SNHLY, CDR2 FYNNEI. There are 13 residues in the CDR3.

The chain combines TRBV6-5 with TRBJ2-4; D might be TRBD1 (5 bases). V dropped 4 bases and J dropped 6 bases, with 13 bases sitting between them. Germline V lookup: CDR1 MNHEY, CDR2 SVGAGI. CDR3 length: 14 residues. CDR3 residues: CASSFRTGPNIQYF. In nucleotides, the CDR3 is TGTGCCAGCAGTTTCAGAACAGGACCAAACATTCAGTACTTC.

The chain uses TRBV5-1 and TRBJ2-2, with D perhaps matching TRBD1 (6 bases). The CDR3 runs 19 residues. V shed 4 bases and J shed 2 bases, with 24 bases lying between them. Germline V gene data show CDR1 as SGHRS and CDR2 as YFSETQ. The CDR3 sequence: CASSRNPAQQGQNTGELFF. Here the CDR3 DNA reads TGCGCCAGCAGCCGCAACCCCGCCCAACAGGGACAAAACACCGGGGAGCTGTTTTTT.

There are a few counts of this clonotype. The rearrangement links TRBV24-1 to TRBJ1-1; D gene uncertain. V was cut by 5 bases and J by 4 bases, with 10 bases left in between. CDR3 length equals 13 residues. In germline, CDR1 is KGHDR, CDR2 SFDVKD. CDR3: CATSGSPPTEAFF. The CDR3 bases are TGTGCCACCAGTGGCAGTCCTCCCACTGAAGCTTTCTTT.

The V and J genes are TRBV20-1 and TRBJ2-1; D remains ambiguous. This CDR3 has 15 amino acids. V lost 0 bases, J lost 0 bases, and 9 bases lay in between. In germline, CDR1 is DFQATT, CDR2 SNEGSKA (reference sequence). In DNA form, the CDR3 reads TGCAGTGCTAGAGATTACGATAGCTCCTACAATGAGCAGTTCTTC. It yields the protein CSARDYDSSYNEQFF.

This clonotype has at least ten counts. CDR3 protein: CASSSTLSYEQYF. Written as DNA, the CDR3 is TGCGCCAGCAGCTCGACCCTTTCCTACGAGCAGTACTTC. V is TRBV5-1 and J is TRBJ2-7; D not certain. Germline V gene data show CDR1 as SGHRS and CDR2 as YFSETQ. This CDR3 is built from 13 residues. Trimming cost V 3 bases and J 1 base, with 8 bases left between them.

This clonotype has only a few counts. An end of the junction does not agree with germline; a read error may underlie this. The chain couples TRBV29-1 to TRBJ2-2; 8 bases fit TRBD1. The CDR3 loop spans 13 amino acids. Germline V gives CDR1 SQVTM, CDR2 ANQGSEA. CDR3 DNA: TGCAGCGTTGGGACAGGGAACCCCGGGGAGCTGTTTTTT. This gives the protein CSVGTGNPGELFF.

The DNA of the CDR3 is TGCGCCAGCAGCCAAGATGGGGACAGGGGAAATTCACCCCTCCACTTT. Translating gives CASSQDGDRGNSPLHF. The chain combines TRBV4-1 with TRBJ1-6; TRBD1 agrees at 10 bases. The CDR3 has 16 residues. In germline, CDR1 is MGHRA, CDR2 YSYEKL. The trim removed 0 bases at V and 7 bases at J, leaving 3 bases unmatched.

There are a few counts of this clonotype. V usage is TRBV9 and J usage is TRBJ2-3, with TRBD2 identical over 9 bases. CDR1 and CDR2 (germline): SGDLS, YYNGEE. There are 13 residues in the CDR3. The trim removed 4 bases at V and 6 bases at J, leaving 3 bases unmatched. CDR3 DNA sequence: TGTGCCAGCAGCAAAACTAGCGGGGATACGCAGTATTTT. Translated, it gives CASSKTSGDTQYF.